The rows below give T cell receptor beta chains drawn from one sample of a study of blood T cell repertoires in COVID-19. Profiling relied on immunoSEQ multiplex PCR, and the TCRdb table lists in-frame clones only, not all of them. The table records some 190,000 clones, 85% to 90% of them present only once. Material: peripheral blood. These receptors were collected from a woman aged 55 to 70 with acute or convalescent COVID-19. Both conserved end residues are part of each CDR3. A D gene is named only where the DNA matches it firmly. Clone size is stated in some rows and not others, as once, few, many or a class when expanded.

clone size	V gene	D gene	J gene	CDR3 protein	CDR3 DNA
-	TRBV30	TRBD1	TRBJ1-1	CAWTPLGQRNTEAFF	TGTGCCTGGACACCTCTGGGACAGAGGAACACTGAAGCTTTCTTT
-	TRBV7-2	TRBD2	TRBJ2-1	CASTLGRAGARNEQFF	TGTGCCAGCACCCTGGGGAGAGCGGGAGCTAGGAATGAGCAGTTCTTC
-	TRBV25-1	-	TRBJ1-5	CASSIGNQPQHF	TGTGCCAGCAGTATAGGCAATCAGCCCCAGCATTTT
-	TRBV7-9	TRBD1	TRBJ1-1	CASNLQGSTEAFF	TGTGCCAGCAACTTACAGGGGTCCACTGAAGCTTTCTTT
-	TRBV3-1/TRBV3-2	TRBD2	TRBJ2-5	CASSPLVAGRETQYF	TGTGCCAGCAGCCCCTTAGTAGCGGGAAGAGAGACCCAGTACTTC
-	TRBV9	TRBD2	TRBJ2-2	CASSVESGLVIGELFF	TGTGCCAGCAGCGTAGAATCGGGACTAGTAATCGGGGAGCTGTTTTTT
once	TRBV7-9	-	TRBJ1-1	CASSLVFAGGEAFF	TGTGCCAGCAGCTTAGTATTTGCCGGGGGAGAAGCTTTCTTT
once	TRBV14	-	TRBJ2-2	CASSQVQARATGELFF	TGTGCCAGCAGCCAAGTCCAGGCGCGGGCCACCGGGGAGCTGTTTTTT
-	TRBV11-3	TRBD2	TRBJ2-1	CASSPRTSGRARFF	TGTGCCAGCAGCCCGAGGACTAGCGGGAGGGCCCGGTTCTTC
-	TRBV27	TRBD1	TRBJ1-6	CASSPWTGKSPLHF	TGTGCCAGCAGTCCCTGGACAGGGAAGTCACCCCTCCACTTT
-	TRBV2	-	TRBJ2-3	CASSVTYTDTQYF	TGTGCCAGCAGCGTGACATACACAGATACGCAGTATTTT
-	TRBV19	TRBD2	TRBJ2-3	CASNDGLAVTDTQYF	TGTGCCAGTAACGACGGACTAGCGGTCACAGATACGCAGTATTTT
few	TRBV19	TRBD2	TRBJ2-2	CASSRPPTLAGNTGELFF	TGTGCCAGTAGTAGACCCCCCACACTAGCGGGGAACACCGGGGAGCTGTTTTTT
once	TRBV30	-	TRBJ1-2	CAWGATGTGGYTF	TGTGCCTGGGGTGCCACAGGAACGGGTGGCTACACCTTC
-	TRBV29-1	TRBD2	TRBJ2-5	CSVGGGLQETQYF	TGCAGCGTTGGCGGGGGACTCCAAGAGACCCAGTACTTC
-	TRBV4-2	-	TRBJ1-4	CASSQGDSRQIDEKLFF	TGTGCCAGCAGCCAAGGGGACTCACGACAGATCGATGAAAAACTGTTTTTT
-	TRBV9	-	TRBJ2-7	CASSPRGIYEQYF	TGTGCCAGCAGCCCCCGGGGGATCTACGAGCAGTACTTC
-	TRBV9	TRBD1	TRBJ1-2	CASSGGTELIGGYTF	TGTGCCAGCAGCGGTGGGACAGAACTAATAGGAGGCTACACCTTC
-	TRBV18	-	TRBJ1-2	CASSPPANYGYTF	TGTGCCAGCTCACCACCAGCAAACTATGGCTACACCTTC
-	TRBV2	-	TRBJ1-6	CASSERQGTNSPLHF	TGTGCCAGCAGTGAAAGGCAGGGAACTAATTCACCCCTCCACTTT
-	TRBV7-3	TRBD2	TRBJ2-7	CASSQTSGTSGEQYF	TGTGCCAGCAGCCAGACTAGCGGGACCTCCGGGGAGCAGTACTTC
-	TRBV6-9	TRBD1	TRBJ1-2	CASSPPTGGDGYTF	TGTGCCAGCAGTCCCCCTACAGGGGGGGACGGCTACACCTTC
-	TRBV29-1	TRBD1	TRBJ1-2	CSVGYGTGYGYTF	TGCAGCGTTGGTTATGGGACAGGCTATGGCTACACCTTC
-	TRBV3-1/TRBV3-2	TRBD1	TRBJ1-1	CASSHPTGLNTEAFF	TGTGCCAGCAGCCACCCGACAGGGCTGAACACTGAAGCTTTCTTT
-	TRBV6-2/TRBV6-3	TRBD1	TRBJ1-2	CASSRTQGSNYGYTF	TGTGCCAGCAGTAGAACACAGGGGTCTAACTATGGCTACACCTTC
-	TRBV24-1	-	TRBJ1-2	CATSDSYSNYGYTF	TGTGCCACCAGTGATTCGTACAGCAACTATGGCTACACCTTC
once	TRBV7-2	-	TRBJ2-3	CASSKGGSDTQYF	TGTGCCAGCAGCAAAGGCGGGTCAGATACGCAGTATTTT
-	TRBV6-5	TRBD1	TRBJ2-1	CASSSFATGPNEQFF	TGTGCCAGCAGTTCGTTCGCGACAGGGCCCAATGAGCAGTTCTTC
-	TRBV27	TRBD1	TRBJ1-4	CASSSITGGKLFF	TGTGCCAGCAGTTCAATAACAGGGGGAAAACTGTTTTTT
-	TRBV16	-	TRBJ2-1	CASSPPRSSNEQFF	TGTGCCAGCAGCCCGCCTCGTAGTAGTAATGAGCAGTTCTTC
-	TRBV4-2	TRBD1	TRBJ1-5	CASSQQTGGTSNQPQHF	TGTGCCAGCAGCCAACAGACAGGGGGTACGAGCAATCAGCCCCAGCATTTT
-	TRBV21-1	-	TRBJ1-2	CASSKARYGYTF	TGTGCCAGCAGCAAAGCCCGTTATGGCTACACCTTC
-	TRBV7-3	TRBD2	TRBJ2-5	CASSLDPPGTGGVETQYF	TGTGCCAGCAGCTTAGACCCACCCGGGACGGGAGGAGTAGAGACCCAGTACTTC
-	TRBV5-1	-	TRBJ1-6	CASSLEAGNSPLHF	TGCGCCAGCAGCTTGGAGGCAGGTAATTCACCCCTCCACTTT
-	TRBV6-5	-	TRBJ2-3	CATRGSQGRADTQYF	TGTGCCACCCGAGGATCACAGGGTCGCGCAGATACGCAGTATTTT
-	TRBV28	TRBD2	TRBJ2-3	CASSFVAGAGTDTQYF	TGTGCCAGCAGTTTTGTAGCGGGAGCGGGCACAGATACGCAGTATTTT
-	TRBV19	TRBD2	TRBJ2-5	CASKLRTSLQETQYF	TGTGCCAGTAAACTTAGGACTAGCCTCCAAGAGACCCAGTACTTC
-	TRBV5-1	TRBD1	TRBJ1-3	CASSDRTGLRSGNTIYF	TGCGCCAGCAGCGATCGGACAGGCCTTCGCTCTGGAAACACCATATATTTT
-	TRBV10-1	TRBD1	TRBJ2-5	CASSEGTGGSQETQYF	TGCGCCAGCAGTGAGGGGACAGGGGGCTCCCAAGAGACCCAGTACTTC
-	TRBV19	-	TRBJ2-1	CASSIDQGDEQFF	TGTGCCAGTAGTATAGATCAAGGGGATGAGCAGTTCTTC
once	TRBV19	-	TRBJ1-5	CASSRGTGSNQPQHF	TGTGCCAGTAGTCGGGGGACGGGTAGCAATCAGCCCCAGCATTTT
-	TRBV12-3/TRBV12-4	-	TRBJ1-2	CASRRDKIYGYTF	TGTGCCAGCAGACGCGACAAGATCTATGGCTACACCTTC
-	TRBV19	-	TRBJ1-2	CASRGSPNYGYTF	TGTGCCAGTAGGGGCAGTCCTAACTATGGCTACACCTTC
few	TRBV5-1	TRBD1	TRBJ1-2	CASSPDRGHYGYTF	TGCGCCAGCAGCCCGGACAGGGGGCACTATGGCTACACCTTC
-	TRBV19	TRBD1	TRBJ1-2	CASSSYARTGNGYTF	TGTGCCAGTAGTAGCTACGCCCGGACAGGGAATGGCTACACCTTC
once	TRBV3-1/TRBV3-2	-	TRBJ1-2	CASSPQLSGYGYTF	TGTGCCAGCAGCCCTCAACTTTCGGGCTATGGCTACACCTTC
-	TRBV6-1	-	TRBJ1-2	CASSEPGNYGYTF	TGTGCCAGCAGTGAACCAGGGAACTATGGCTACACCTTC
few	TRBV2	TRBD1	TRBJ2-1	CANRQGEQFF	TGTGCCAATCGACAGGGGGAGCAGTTCTTC
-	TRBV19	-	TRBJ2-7	CASSIVQSSYEQYF	TGTGCCAGTAGTATAGTACAGTCCTCCTACGAGCAGTACTTC
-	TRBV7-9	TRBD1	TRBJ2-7	CASSPGQGLSYEQYF	TGTGCCAGCAGCCCCGGACAGGGGCTCTCCTACGAGCAGTACTTC
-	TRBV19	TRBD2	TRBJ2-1	CASSNPSTSGRAMYNEQFF	TGTGCCAGTAGTAACCCCTCTACTAGCGGGAGGGCAATGTACAATGAGCAGTTCTTC
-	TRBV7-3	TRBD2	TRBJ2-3	CASSSGTSSDTQYF	TGTGCCAGCAGCTCCGGGACTAGCTCAGATACGCAGTATTTT
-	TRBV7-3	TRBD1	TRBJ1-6	CASSLRDRNSPLHF	TGTGCCAGCAGCTTGAGGGACAGAAATTCACCCCTCCACTTT
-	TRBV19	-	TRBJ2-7	CASKPRGSHREEQYF	TGTGCCAGTAAACCCAGGGGGAGCCACCGGGAGGAGCAGTACTTC
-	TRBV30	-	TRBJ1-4	CAWSGGRATNEKLFF	TGTGCCTGGAGCGGGGGGAGAGCAACTAATGAAAAACTGTTTTTT